This TCR beta chain was documented in a study of naive and memory T cell subsets. The CDR3 totals 12 residues. Looked up from germline, CDR1 is MDHEN and CDR2 is SYDVKM. A UMI-containing oligonucleotide was joined by 3' ligation to the TCR cDNA template. Amplification of ligated cDNA took four PCR rounds with SP2 and nested alpha and beta constant primers. TCRdb passed the 5' RACE reads through MiXCR, listing each CDR3 protein once. The sample lists over 45,000 distinct CDR3 sequences; more than 7.5% were seen once. With regard to this clonotype: One junction end disagrees with the germline gene, perhaps due to a read error.

This rearrangement joins TRBV28 to TRBJ1-2; D call uncertain. This clonotype originated in a female donor in good health. In DNA, the CDR3 is TGTGCCAGCAGTTTAAACTTCTATGGCGACACCTTC. Protein product: CASSLNFYGDTF.